What follows are 18 T cell receptor beta chains derived from one specimen sequenced in a study of human T cells and chemical hapten exposure. The time point denotes: patch test 1, 2 weeks after DPC sensitization. Treatment in this sample: therapeutic diphenylcyclopropenone sensitization with weekly scalp DPC. TCRdb independently ran MiXCR on the RACE reads; one entry per CDR3 protein. The data show over 75,000 distinct CDR3 sequences, with 7% to 8% seen just once and 1.5% to 1.7% held by the top ten. Sequencing was performed on whole blood, taken in connection with sensitization to the hapten diphenylcyclopropenone (DPC). The receptors were sampled from a woman aged 30 to 39 with alopecia areata. Some clones in this sample may be carry-over from other donors' samples.

This clonotype was counted a few times. V and J are TRBV5-4 and TRBJ2-3; D call uncertain. Trimming cost V 0 bases and J 4 bases, with 6 bases left between them. This CDR3 is built from 13 residues. From germline, CDR1 is SGHNT and CDR2 YYREEE (reference sequence). CDR3 loop: CASSLAGSDTQYF. DNA for the CDR3: TGTGCCAGCAGCTTGGCTGGCTCAGATACGCAGTATTTT. Full variable domain (outside the CDR3, taken from reference TRBV5-4 and TRBJ2-3): ETGVTQSPTHLIKTRGQQVTLRCSSQSGHNTVSWYQQALGQGPQFIFQYYREEENGRGNFPPRFSGLQFPNYSSELNVNALELDDSALYLCASSLAGSDTQYFGPGTRLTVL.

This clonotype was seen more than once but under ten times. A read error may account for a junction end that differs from germline. The CDR3 is CAWRPQTGSVWERYF. The CDR3 DNA is TGTGCCTGGAGGCCTCAGACAGGGTCCGTCTGGGAGCGGTACTTC. The chain has TRBV30 and TRBJ2-7, with 7 bases fitting TRBD1. The CDR3 loop spans 15 amino acids. Germline V gene sequence: CDR1 GTSNPN, CDR2 SVGIG (reference sequence).

This clonotype appeared a few times. The chain carries TRBV23-1 and TRBJ1-5; D gene uncertain. TRBV23-1 is noted as an ORF with a role that remains uncertain. CDR3 length equals 13 residues. V was trimmed by 9 bases and J by 5 bases, leaving 14 bases between them. CDR3 in amino acids: CASWKEAYQPQHF. CDR3 in DNA: TGCGCCAGTTGGAAAGAGGCCTATCAGCCCCAGCATTTT.

This clonotype was observed at least ten times. The chain is built from TRBV7-9 and TRBJ1-1; no clear D gene. Trimming took off 3 bases at V and 5 bases at J, with 13 bases between the two ends. The CDR3 contains 14 residues. Germline CDR1 is SEHNR and CDR2 is FQNEAQ (reference sequence). The CDR3 loop reads CASSFFSSGTEAFF. The CDR3 DNA sequence: TGTGCCAGCAGCTTCTTCTCCTCTGGAACTGAAGCTTTCTTT.

This clonotype turned up a few times. CDR3 amino acids: CASSLIQGSSYNEQFF. The CDR3 DNA reads TGTGCCAGCAGTCTGATACAGGGGAGTTCCTACAATGAGCAGTTCTTC. The chain combines TRBV2 with TRBJ2-1; 7 nucleotides align to TRBD1. The J segment lost 1 base and the V segment lost 5 bases, leaving 8 bases of the junction unmatched. CDR3 length equals 16 residues. Germline V gene lookup returns CDR1 SNHLY and CDR2 FYNNEI.

This clonotype was recorded a few times. The V gene is TRBV20-1, the J gene TRBJ1-4, with D hard to call. V gave up 0 bases and J gave up 9 bases, with 11 bases separating them. The CDR3 consists of 13 residues. In germline, CDR1 is DFQATT, CDR2 SNEGSKA (reference sequence). The CDR3 bases are TGCAGTGCTAGAGATGTTTTGGGGAAAAAACTGTTTTTT. It is translated as CSARDVLGKKLFF.

This clonotype was recorded many times. This chain joins TRBV5-5 and TRBJ2-6; D remains unclear. From germline, CDR1 is SGHKS and CDR2 YYEKEE (reference sequence). The CDR3 consists of 15 residues. The V end lost 2 bases, the J end lost 1 base, and 7 bases lay between the germline ends. The CDR3 region has the DNA TGTGCCAGCAGCTTCTTGCGTTCTGGGGCCAACGTCCTGACTTTC. Translating gives CASSFLRSGANVLTF.

The table lists this clonotype with many counts. The J gene is TRBJ2-3, the V gene TRBV11-3; TRBD2 aligns across 8 bases. The CDR3 spans 14 residues. Germline V lookup: CDR1 SGHNT, CDR2 YENEEA. V lost 3 bases and J lost 5; bases outside the gene matches: 4. CDR3 DNA sequence: TGTGCCAGCAGCTTGGGAGCGGGGGAAGATACGCAGTATTTT. The encoded protein is CASSLGAGEDTQYF. Full variable domain (rest looked up from reference TRBV11-3 and TRBJ2-3): EAGVVQSPRYKIIEKKQPVAFWCNPISGHNTLYWYLQNLGQGPELLIRYENEEAVDDSQLPKDRFSAERLKGVDSTLKIQPAELGDSAVYLCASSLGAGEDTQYFGPGTRLTVL.

The genes are TRBV5-6 and TRBJ1-5, with D possibly TRBD1 on 6 matching bases. Per the germline V gene, CDR1 is SGHDT and CDR2 is YYEEEE. The CDR3 consists of 18 residues. V was pared by 0 bases and J by 0 bases, with 16 bases between. The DNA for the CDR3 is TGTGCCAGCAGCTTGGCCCGGGGGGCAGGGCATAGCAATCAGCCCCAGCATTTT. This gives the protein CASSLARGAGHSNQPQHF.

This clonotype appeared many times. The J gene is TRBJ2-3, the V gene TRBV29-1; perhaps TRBD2 as D (5 bases). Deletions cut 5 bases from V and 5 bases from J, with 8 bases between. The CDR3 length is 11 residues. The germline CDR1 and CDR2 sequences are SQVTM and ANQGSEA. CDR3 in amino acids: CSVLLGDTQYF. The CDR3 DNA sequence: TGCAGCGTTTTACTAGGAGATACGCAGTATTTT.

This clonotype was found many times. This chain uses TRBV20-1 with TRBJ2-5, with D perhaps TRBD1 or TRBD2 (6 bases each). This CDR3 is built from 17 residues. Germline V lookup: CDR1 DFQATT, CDR2 SNEGSKA (reference sequence). The ends were cut back, 8 bases at V and 5 bases at J, with 30 bases in the middle. CDR3 nucleotide sequence: TGCAGTTCAGGCCCTCAGGGGATAGCGGTCGTGAAGGAGACCCAGTACTTC. As protein: CSSGPQGIAVVKETQYF.

The V gene is TRBV18, the J gene TRBJ1-1, with D unresolved. The CDR3 extends over 17 amino acids. Trimming removed 6 bases from V and 2 bases from J, with 22 bases in between. CDR1 and CDR2 from the germline V gene are KGHSH and LQKENI. The CDR3 sequence is CASSGDGRNIINTEAFF. In nucleotides, the CDR3 is TGTGCCAGCTCTGGAGACGGACGAAATATTATAAACACTGAAGCTTTCTTT.

V gene TRBV20-1 combines with J gene TRBJ1-1; D is ambiguous. V was shortened by 3 bases and J by 1 base, with 9 bases between the two germline ends. Germline V gene data show CDR1 as DFQATT and CDR2 as SNEGSKA (reference sequence). This CDR3 contains 13 residues. CDR3 protein: CSARAGSNTEAFF. The CDR3 DNA sequence: TGCAGTGCTAGGGCAGGATCGAACACTGAAGCTTTCTTT.

This clonotype has a count of ten or more. CDR3 nucleotides: TGTGCCAGCAGCCCTCTAGCGGGGGGGTACCAAGAGACCCAGTACTTC. This sequence encodes CASSPLAGGYQETQYF. The J gene is TRBJ2-5, the V gene TRBV12-3 or TRBV12-4; 12 bases map to TRBD2. V shed 6 bases and J 0 bases; nucleotides not matched to a gene: 5. The CDR3 is made up of 16 amino acids.

The table lists this clonotype with many counts. The chain recombines TRBV7-2 with TRBJ1-1; D not certain. This CDR3 has 15 residues. Germline values: CDR1 SGHTA, CDR2 FQGNSA. Trimming removed 2 bases at V and 0 bases at J, with 10 bases between. The CDR3 spells CASSLRAPMNTEAFF. CDR3 nucleotides: TGTGCCAGCAGCTTACGGGCCCCGATGAACACTGAAGCTTTCTTT.

This clonotype was detected many times. The chain links TRBV12-3 or TRBV12-4 to TRBJ1-6, with TRBD1 matching 10 bases. V shed 6 bases and J 7 bases; nucleotides not matched to a gene: 9. The CDR3 covers 16 residues. CDR3 protein: CASSPRDRGWNSPLHF. CDR3 coding DNA: TGTGCCAGCAGCCCCCGGGACAGGGGTTGGAATTCACCCCTCCACTTT.

The table lists this clonotype with many counts. The chain uses TRBV20-1 and TRBJ2-1; TRBD1 matches 8 bases. Germline trimming cut 5 bases from V and 7 bases from J; bases unmatched to any gene: 16. There are 16 residues in the CDR3. CDR1 and CDR2 from the germline V gene are DFQATT and SNEGSKA (reference sequence). The CDR3 protein is CSAPSTPGQGGNEQFF. The CDR3 coding sequence is TGCAGTGCTCCGTCAACCCCTGGACAGGGAGGAAATGAGCAGTTCTTC.

This clonotype was seen only a few times. V usage is TRBV20-1 and J usage is TRBJ1-1, with no clear D. The ends were cut back, 3 bases at V and 0 bases at J, with 8 bases in the middle. The CDR3 consists of 13 residues. The germline V gene encodes CDR1 DFQATT and CDR2 SNEGSKA (reference sequence). In nucleotides, the CDR3 is TGCAGTGCTAGGGCTTCGATGAACACTGAAGCTTTCTTT. The encoded protein is CSARASMNTEAFF.